Listed here are 18 T cell receptor beta chains from one sample, sequenced in a study of CD8+ T cells in alopecia areata. The treatment denotes: oral pan-JAK inhibitor, 5-10 mg twice daily. The sequencing template was cDNA reverse transcribed from extracted RNA. Profiled with immunoSEQ multiplex PCR; TCRdb holds only in-frame clones, not every one. The top ten clones hold more than 15% of a sample with 150,000 or so clones, about 51% of them seen once. The sample in question was CD8+ T cells sorted from blood, obtained at week 4, from a patient treated with tofacitinib. The receptors shown here come from a human donor with alopecia areata.

The V and J genes are TRBV9 and TRBJ1-2; TRBD1 is a possible D gene (6 bases). The germline V and J ends were trimmed by 6 bases and 3 bases, with 24 bases remaining between them. This CDR3 is 17 amino acids long. CDR1 and CDR2 from the germline V gene are SGDLS and YYNGEE. CDR3 sequence reads: CASNSEGTGRDYYGYTF. CDR3 sequence (DNA): TGTGCCAGCAACTCAGAAGGTACAGGGCGAGATTACTATGGCTACACCTTC.

The chain has TRBV5-4 and TRBJ1-2; TRBD1 matches at 8 bases. Trimming removed 4 bases from V and 1 base from J; junction bases left unmatched: 6. Germline-derived CDR1 and CDR2 are SGHNT and YYREEE (reference sequence). CDR3 size: 15 residues. The CDR3 sequence is CASSPGQGFNYGYTF. The CDR3 DNA follows: TGTGCCAGCAGCCCCGGACAGGGTTTTAACTATGGCTACACCTTC.

The chain carries TRBV5-4 and TRBJ2-1; 10 positions match TRBD1. V lost 4 bases and J lost 7; bases outside the gene matches: 2. Germline-derived CDR1 and CDR2 are SGHNT and YYREEE (reference sequence). The CDR3 contains 13 residues. CDR3 sequence (DNA): TGTGCCAGCAGCCGGGACAGGGGTAATGAGCAGTTCTTC. Residues: CASSRDRGNEQFF.

The CDR3 DNA reads as TGTGCCATCACCTCTGGATCGAACACTGAAGCTTTCTTT. Protein sequence: CAITSGSNTEAFF. This chain joins TRBV10-3 and TRBJ1-1; D uncertain. The CDR3 is made up of 13 amino acids. The V end lost 7 bases, the J end lost 1 base, and 10 bases lay between the germline ends. Germline CDR1 is ENHRY and CDR2 is SYGVKD.

The V gene is TRBV9, the J gene TRBJ2-1; D is ambiguous. V was cut by 4 bases and J by 4 bases, with 3 bases left in between. This CDR3 spans 11 amino acids. The germline V gene encodes CDR1 SGDLS and CDR2 YYNGEE. The CDR3 DNA sequence: TGTGCCAGCAGCCAGTACAATGAGCAGTTCTTC. Amino acids: CASSQYNEQFF.

V usage is TRBV29-1 and J usage is TRBJ1-4; D is unclear. Per germline, CDR1 SQVTM and CDR2 ANQGSEA. This CDR3 spans 11 amino acids. Trimming pared 7 bases from V and 5 bases from J, leaving 8 bases between. The CDR3 DNA follows: TGCAGCGGATGGAACAATGAAAAACTGTTTTTT. It is translated as CSGWNNEKLFF. Drawing the rest from reference TRBV29-1 and TRBJ1-4, the complete variable domain is SAVISQKPSRDICQRGTSLTIQCQVDSQVTMMFWYRQQPGQSLTLIATANQGSEATYESGFVIDKFPISRPNLTFSTLTVSNMSPEDSSIYLCSGWNNEKLFFGSGTQLSVL.

The J gene is TRBJ1-1, the V gene TRBV27, with D possibly being TRBD1 (5 bases). Trimming shortened V by 6 bases and J by 2 bases, and 10 bases separated the two germline ends. Per the germline V gene, CDR1 is MNHEY and CDR2 is SMNVEV (reference sequence). The CDR3 totals 13 residues. CDR3 in DNA: TGTGCCAGCAGCCCGGACACAAACACTGAAGCTTTCTTT. It yields the protein CASSPDTNTEAFF.

In its sample, this clone was seen a few times. The rearrangement joins TRBV25-1 to TRBJ2-3; 7 positions agree with TRBD2. The germline V gene encodes CDR1 MGHDK and CDR2 SYGVNS. This CDR3 contains 16 residues. With 1 base clipped from V and 1 base from J, the junction kept 5 bases outside the gene matches. The CDR3 protein is CASSELGGDGTDTQYF. CDR3 sequence (DNA): TGTGCCAGCAGTGAATTGGGGGGGGATGGCACAGATACGCAGTATTTT. The whole variable domain, remainder taken from reference TRBV25-1 and TRBJ2-3, is EADIYQTPRYLVIGTGKKITLECSQTMGHDKMYWYQQDPGMELHLIHYSYGVNSTEKGDLSSESTVSRIRTEHFPLTLESARPSHTSQYLCASSELGGDGTDTQYFGPGTRLTVL.

This chain joins TRBV6-5 and TRBJ2-2; D uncertain. V lost 6 bases to trimming and J lost 7 bases, with 9 bases between them. Per the germline V gene, CDR1 is MNHEY and CDR2 is SVGAGI. The CDR3 loop spans 12 amino acids. As DNA, the CDR3 is TGTGCCAGCAGCACCTATGGCGGGGAGCTGTTTTTT. This codes for CASSTYGGELFF.

V and J are TRBV9 and TRBJ1-1; D might be TRBD1 (5 bases). The V gene's germline CDR1 is SGDLS and CDR2 YYNGEE. The CDR3 length is 14 residues. The V gene lost 6 bases and the J gene lost 3 bases, with 15 bases spanning the gap. The chain's CDR3 is CASNARGDYTEAFF. The CDR3 DNA reads TGTGCCAGCAACGCGCGGGGGGATTACACTGAAGCTTTCTTT.

CDR3 loop: CASSPGYQETQYF. CDR3 DNA sequence: TGTGCCAGCAGCCCGGGCTATCAAGAGACCCAGTACTTC. The gene calls are TRBV11-2 and TRBJ2-5; D gene unclear. CDR3 length: 13 residues. Trimming took 5 bases from V and 2 from J, leaving 9 bases between them. The germline CDR1 and CDR2 sequences are SGHAT and FQNNGV.

This clone showed up just a few times. This sequence joins TRBV4-1 and TRBJ1-6; no clear D. Germline V gene data show CDR1 as MGHRA and CDR2 as YSYEKL. Between the trimmed V and J ends, which lost 4 bases and 5 bases, there was a span of 3 bases. The CDR3 length is 12 residues. The CDR3 protein is CASSLHNSPLHF. The CDR3 DNA reads TGCGCCAGCAGCCTTCATAATTCACCCCTCCACTTT.

As regards this clone: Other DNA variants within this sample encode the same CDR3. V gene TRBV30 combines with J gene TRBJ1-1; no clear D gene. The germline V gene encodes CDR1 GTSNPN and CDR2 SVGIG (reference sequence). The V end lost 5 bases, the J end lost 1 base, and 5 bases lay between the germline ends. This CDR3 spans 11 amino acids. The CDR3 spells CAWGRNTEAFF. The CDR3 DNA follows: TGTGCCTGGGGCAGGAACACTGAAGCTTTCTTT. Full variable domain (rest looked up from reference TRBV30 and TRBJ1-1): SQTIHQWPATLVQPVGSPLSLECTVEGTSNPNLYWYRQAAGRGLQLLFYSVGIGQISSEVPQNLSASRPQDRQFILSSKKLLLSDSGFYLCAWGRNTEAFFGQGTRLTVV.

This clone has more than one count but fewer than ten. The rearrangement joins TRBV11-2 to TRBJ2-3; a weak D match, TRBD2 (6 bases). V lost 6 bases and J lost 6, with 19 bases in between. The CDR3 runs to 15 residues. Germline loops: CDR1 SGHAT, CDR2 FQNNGV. The CDR3 loop is CASSRRDSVSDTQYF. In nucleotides, the CDR3 is TGTGCCAGCAGTCGCCGGGACTCCGTTTCCGATACGCAGTATTTT.

This clone was counted between two and nine times. The rearrangement uses TRBV25-1 and TRBJ2-5, with a weak D call TRBD1 (5 bases). The V end was cut by 1 base, the J end by 2 bases, with 14 bases between. The CDR3 contains 16 residues. The germline V gene has CDR1 MGHDK and CDR2 SYGVNS. The CDR3 region is CASSESPQDLQETQYF. CDR3 nucleotide sequence: TGTGCCAGCAGTGAATCTCCACAGGACCTTCAAGAGACCCAGTACTTC.

V gene TRBV5-6 combines with J gene TRBJ2-7; 8 nucleotides align to TRBD1. The CDR3 consists of 15 residues. J lost 3 bases, V lost 0 bases, and 5 bases had no gene match. Germline CDR1 and CDR2: SGHDT and YYEEEE. The CDR3 DNA reads as TGTGCCAGCAGCTTGGCGGCAGGGGGCGGCTACGAGCAGTACTTC. Its translation is CASSLAAGGGYEQYF.

A word on this clone: Germline is not matched at one junction end, which may reflect a read error. V and J are TRBV10-3 and TRBJ2-2; D is uncertain. The CDR3 is made up of 14 amino acids. Germline CDR1 reads ENHRY; CDR2 reads SYGVKD. CDR3 sequence (DNA): TGTGCCAGCAGTTATTCCCGGGACACCGGGGAGCTGTTTTTT. The encoded protein is CASSYSRDTGELFF.

V usage is TRBV9 and J usage is TRBJ1-4, with a possible D match to TRBD1 (5 bases). Looked up from germline, CDR1 is SGDLS and CDR2 is YYNGEE. Deletions cut 3 bases from V and 4 bases from J, with 13 bases between. The CDR3 is 15 amino acids. This CDR3 reads CASSAFGDFNEKLFF. The CDR3 bases are TGTGCCAGCAGCGCCTTCGGGGACTTTAATGAAAAACTGTTTTTT.